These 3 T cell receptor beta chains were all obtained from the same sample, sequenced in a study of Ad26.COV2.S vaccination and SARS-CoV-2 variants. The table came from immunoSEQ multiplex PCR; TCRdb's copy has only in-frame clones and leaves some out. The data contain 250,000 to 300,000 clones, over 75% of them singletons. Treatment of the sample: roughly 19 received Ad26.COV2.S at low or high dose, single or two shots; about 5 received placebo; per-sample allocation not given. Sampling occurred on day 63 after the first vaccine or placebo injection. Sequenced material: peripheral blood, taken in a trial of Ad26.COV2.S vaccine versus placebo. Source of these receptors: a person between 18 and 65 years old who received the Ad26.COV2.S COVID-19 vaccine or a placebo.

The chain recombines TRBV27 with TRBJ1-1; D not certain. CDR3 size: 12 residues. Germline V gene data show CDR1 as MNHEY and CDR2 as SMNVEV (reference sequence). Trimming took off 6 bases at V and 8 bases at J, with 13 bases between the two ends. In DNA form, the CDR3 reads TGTGCCAGCAGGGGGTGGGAGGGAGAAGCTTTCTTT. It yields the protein CASRGWEGEAFF.

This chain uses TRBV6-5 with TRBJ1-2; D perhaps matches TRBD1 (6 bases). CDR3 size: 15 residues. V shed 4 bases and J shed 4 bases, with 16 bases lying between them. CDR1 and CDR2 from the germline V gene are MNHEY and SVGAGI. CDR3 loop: CASSSGRQVLYGYTF. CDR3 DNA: TGTGCCAGCAGTTCGGGCCGACAGGTACTCTATGGCTACACCTTC.

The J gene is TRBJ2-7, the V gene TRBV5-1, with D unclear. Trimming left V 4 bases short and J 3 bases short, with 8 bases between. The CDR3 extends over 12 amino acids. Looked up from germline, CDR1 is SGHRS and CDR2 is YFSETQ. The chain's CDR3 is CASSPGDYEQYF. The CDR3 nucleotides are TGCGCCAGCAGCCCAGGAGACTACGAGCAGTACTTC.